This T cell receptor beta chain was observed in a study of T cells in Graves' hyperthyroidism and ophthalmopathy. Overall study: Specimen type is peripheral blood, collected at initial diagnosis prior to any treatment. Study-wide points: From stable hyperthyroidism, ophthalmopathy was separated by a 13 V-J model.

Points on this clonotype: Its antigen is undetermined.

Germline V gene sequence: CDR1 MDHEN, CDR2 SYDVKM. The CDR3 spans 15 residues. Germline trimming cut 6 bases from V and 6 bases from J; bases unmatched to any gene: 11. The PBMCs were taken from about 9.7 ml of fresh peripheral blood. What was amplified from RNA transcripts were TCR beta CDR3 regions. First-round RT-PCR with HTBI primers amplified the TCR CDR3 region. MiXCR, run by TCRdb on the multiplex PCR reads, gives a single entry per CDR3 protein. Of 400,000 to 500,000 distinct CDR3 sequences detected, roughly 13% appear once; the ten largest clones hold more than 4.5%. V usage is TRBV28 and J usage is TRBJ2-7; TRBD1 aligns across 10 bases. The sample taken for sequencing was blood. This sequence was found in a woman between 18 and 29 years old with Graves' hyperthyroidism. CDR3 sequence reads: CASSPLTGGSGEQYF. CDR3 nucleotides: TGTGCCAGCAGCCCGCTGACAGGGGGCTCCGGCGAGCAGTACTTC.